This entry describes one T cell receptor beta chain. The data derive from a study of blood T cell repertoires in COVID-19. Across the whole study: PBMCs, B-cell-depleted T cells, or T cells provided the cDNA or gDNA that made up the material.

Measured with immunoSEQ multiplex PCR; TCRdb has only the in-frame clones, and not every one. This table has approximately 200,000 clones, 85% appearing once. Seattle patient enrollment occurred during active infection, with longitudinal follow-up thereafter. The J segment lost 15 bases and the V segment lost 3 bases, leaving 7 bases of the junction unmatched. Germline CDR1 reads SGHNT; CDR2 reads YYREEE (reference sequence). The CDR3 extends over 12 amino acids. This chain uses TRBV5-4 with TRBJ2-1; TRBD1 matches at 9 bases. The TCR sequence derives from a person aged 65 to 79 with COVID-19, enrolled during active disease. The source material was peripheral blood. The CDR3 DNA follows: TGTGCCAGCAGCTCCGGACAGGGGATCGGGTTCTTC. It is translated as CASSSGQGIGFF.